Below, one T cell receptor (beta chain) is given with its context. The antigen remains undetermined. Germline CDR1 reads SGHKS; CDR2 reads YYEKEE (reference sequence). V lost 5 bases to trimming and J lost 2 bases, with 14 bases between them. The CDR3 runs 14 residues. The protocol was immunoSEQ multiplex PCR, while the TCRdb copy is restricted to in-frame clones and leaves out a portion. The sample contains 6,000 to 9,000 clones, around 80% of which appear only once. Patients were ruled out by autoimmune disease history or systemic immunosuppression. These data come from a study of OX40 agonist ivuxolimab in advanced cancers. Overall study: A history of anti-PD-1, anti-PD-L1 or anti-CTLA-4 therapy was acceptable, and over 30% had some. Whole-study results and caveats: On average, CD8+ T cells showed a greater number of expanded clones than CD4+. At 0.1 to 3.0 mg/kg, clonal expansion of CD4+ and CD8+ blood T cells had occurred by week 6.

The gene calls are TRBV5-5 and TRBJ2-7; possibly TRBD1 for D (6 bases). The sequences come from CD4+ or CD8+ T cells sorted from blood, collected in a trial of the OX40 agonist ivuxolimab. This sequence originates from an adult with an advanced solid tumor such as melanoma, head and neck, liver or kidney cancer. As DNA, the CDR3 is TGTGCCAGCAGTAAGCAGGGGAGTCCCTACGAGCAGTACTTC. Protein: CASSKQGSPYEQYF.